The T cell receptor beta chain described here comes from a study of blood T cell repertoires in COVID-19. Study information: The study drew acute and convalescent COVID-19 samples from the United States, Italy and Spain. The analysed material was cDNA or gDNA that came from T cells, B-cell-depleted T cells, or PBMCs.

Seattle participants joined during active infection and were tracked over time. The germline V gene has CDR1 SGHRS and CDR2 YFSETQ. V dropped 7 bases and J dropped 0; count of bases not matched to a gene: 23. This CDR3 region has 21 residues. Generated by immunoSEQ multiplex PCR, the TCRdb table keeps only in-frame clones and is missing some. This sample has about 200,000 clones, with around four fifths found just once. The J gene is TRBJ1-1, the V gene TRBV5-1, with TRBD1 matching 11 bases. The receptor was derived from a man aged 60 to 69 with COVID-19, enrolled during active disease. The sample consisted of peripheral blood. CDR3: CASRRRDLGQGATGMNTEAFF. CDR3 sequence (DNA): TGCGCCAGCCGTAGACGGGACCTCGGACAGGGGGCGACCGGTATGAACACTGAAGCTTTCTTT.